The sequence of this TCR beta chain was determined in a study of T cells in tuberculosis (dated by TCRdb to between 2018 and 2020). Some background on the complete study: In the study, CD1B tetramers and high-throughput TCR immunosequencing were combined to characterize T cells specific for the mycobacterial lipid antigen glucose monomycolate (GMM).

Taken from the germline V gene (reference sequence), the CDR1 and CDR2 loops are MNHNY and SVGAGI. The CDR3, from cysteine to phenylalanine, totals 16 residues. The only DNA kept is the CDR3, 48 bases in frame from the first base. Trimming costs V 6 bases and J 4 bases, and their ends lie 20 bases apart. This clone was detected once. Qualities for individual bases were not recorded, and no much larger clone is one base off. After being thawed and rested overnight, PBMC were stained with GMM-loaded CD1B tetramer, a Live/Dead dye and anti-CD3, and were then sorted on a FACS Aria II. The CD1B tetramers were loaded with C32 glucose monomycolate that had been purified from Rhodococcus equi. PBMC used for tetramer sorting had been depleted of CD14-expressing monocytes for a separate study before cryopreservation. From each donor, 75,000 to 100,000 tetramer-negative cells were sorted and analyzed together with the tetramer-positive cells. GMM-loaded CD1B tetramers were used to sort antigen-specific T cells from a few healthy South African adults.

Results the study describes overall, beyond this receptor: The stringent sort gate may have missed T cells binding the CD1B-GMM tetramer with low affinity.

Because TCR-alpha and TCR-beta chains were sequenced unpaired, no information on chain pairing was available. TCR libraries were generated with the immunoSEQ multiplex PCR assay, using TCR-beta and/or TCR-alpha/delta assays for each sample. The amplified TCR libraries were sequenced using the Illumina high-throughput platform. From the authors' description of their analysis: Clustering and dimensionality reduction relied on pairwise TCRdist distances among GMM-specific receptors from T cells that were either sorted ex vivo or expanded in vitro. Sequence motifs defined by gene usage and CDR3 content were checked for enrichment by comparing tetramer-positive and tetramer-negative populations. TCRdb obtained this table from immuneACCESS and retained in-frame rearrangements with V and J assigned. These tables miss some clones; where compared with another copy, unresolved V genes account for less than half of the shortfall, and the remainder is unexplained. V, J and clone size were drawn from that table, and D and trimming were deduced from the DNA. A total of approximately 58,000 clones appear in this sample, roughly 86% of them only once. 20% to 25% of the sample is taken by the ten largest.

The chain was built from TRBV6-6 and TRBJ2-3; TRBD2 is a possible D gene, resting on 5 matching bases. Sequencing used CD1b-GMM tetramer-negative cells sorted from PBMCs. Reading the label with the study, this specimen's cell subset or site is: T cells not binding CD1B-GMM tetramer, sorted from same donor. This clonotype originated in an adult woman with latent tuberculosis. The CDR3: CASRKRGFGEADTQYF. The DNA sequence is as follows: TGTGCCAGCAGAAAACGGGGATTCGGGGAAGCAGATACGCAGTATTTT.